The clone carrying this T cell receptor (beta chain) was found a few times. Germline CDR1 reads ENHRY; CDR2 reads SYGVKD. Trimming stripped 3 bases from V and 4 bases from J, with 22 bases between. This CDR3 has 17 amino acids. This specimen comes from a study of regulatory T cells in long-lasting Graves disease. The time point: newly diagnosed GD, antithyroid drugs for less than 3 months. Construction of the TCR library relied on RNA isolated from PBMCs. TCR beta libraries were built with iRepertoire HTBI primers and Arm-PCR of CDR3 regions. One entry per CDR3 protein, called by TCRdb with MiXCR from the multiplex PCR reads. The repertoire includes roughly 530,000 distinct CDR3 sequences, roughly 15% of them detected once, and more than 20% sits in the top ten. These data also formed part of another study, on T cells in Graves' hyperthyroidism and ophthalmopathy.

The specimen comprised peripheral blood mononuclear cells (PBMCs), sampled at new diagnosis, from a patient treated with antithyroid drugs. The chain links TRBV10-3 to TRBJ2-7; D may correspond to TRBD1 or TRBD2 (5 bases each). The source of this sequence is a middle-aged woman with Graves disease. The CDR3 DNA reads TGTGCCATCAGTGACCCCGATAGGACAAAAGGAGGATACGAGCAGTACTTC. This gives the protein CAISDPDRTKGGYEQYF.